The clone carrying this T cell receptor (beta chain) occurred a few times. Sequencing templates came from extracted RNA that was reverse transcribed into cDNA. Only in-frame clones appear in the TCRdb table, and some are missing; sequencing was by immunoSEQ multiplex PCR. The sample lists 250,000 to 300,000 clones, roughly 64% seen once, with under 2% in the top ten. This specimen comes from a study of CD8+ T cells in alopecia areata. Noted treatment: oral pan-JAK inhibitor, 5-10 mg twice daily. Trimming took 3 bases from V and 3 from J; bases not matched to a gene: 7. This CDR3 contains 15 residues. Germline CDR1 SEHNR, CDR2 FQNEAQ (reference sequence).

Sequenced material: CD4+ T cells sorted from blood, taken at week 24, from a patient treated with tofacitinib. The TCR was taken from a human donor with alopecia areata. The genes are TRBV7-9 and TRBJ2-5; 7 nucleotides match TRBD2. In DNA, the CDR3 is TGTGCCAGCAGCTTTCGTCCTAGCGGAGAAGAGACCCAGTACTTC. This codes for CASSFRPSGEETQYF. Combining the CDR3 with reference TRBV7-9 and TRBJ2-5 gives the whole variable domain DTGVSQNPRHKITKRGQNVTFRCDPISEHNRLYWYRQTLGQGPEFLTYFQNEAQLEKSRLLSDRFSAERPKGSFSTLEIQRTEQGDSAMYLCASSFRPSGEETQYFGPGTRLLVL.